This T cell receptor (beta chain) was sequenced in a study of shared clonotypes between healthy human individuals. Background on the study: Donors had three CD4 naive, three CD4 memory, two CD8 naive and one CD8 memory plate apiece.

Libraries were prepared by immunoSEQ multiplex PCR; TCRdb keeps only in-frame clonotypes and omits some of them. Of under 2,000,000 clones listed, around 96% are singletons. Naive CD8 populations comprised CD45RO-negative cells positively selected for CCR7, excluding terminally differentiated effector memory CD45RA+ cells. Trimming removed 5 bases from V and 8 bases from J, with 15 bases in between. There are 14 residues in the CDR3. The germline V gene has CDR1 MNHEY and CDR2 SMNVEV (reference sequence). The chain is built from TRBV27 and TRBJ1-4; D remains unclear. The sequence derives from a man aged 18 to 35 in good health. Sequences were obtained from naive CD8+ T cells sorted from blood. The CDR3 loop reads CASSLDGLGEKLFF. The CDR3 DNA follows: TGTGCCAGCAGTCTTGATGGGTTAGGGGAAAAACTGTTTTTT.